Below are 9 T cell receptor beta chains sequenced from a single sample in a study of T-cell memory formation after mild COVID-19. TCRdb recomputed calls from the 5' RACE reads with MiXCR, one row per CDR3 protein. The sample includes roughly 240,000 distinct CDR3 sequences, 15% to 20% of them seen just once. Sequenced sample: PBMCs or a T cell subset sorted from them (not recorded which). The receptors were sampled from a man between 18 and 35 years old who had mild COVID-19 (a few samples of this study predate the infection). Cell type and time point are not known.

The chain links TRBV4-2 to TRBJ1-2, with D possibly TRBD1 on 5 matching bases. Germline CDR1 reads LGHNA; CDR2 reads YNFKEQ. The CDR3 runs 13 residues. Trimming left V 3 bases short and J 3 bases short, with 8 bases between. The CDR3 DNA follows: TGTGCCAGCAGCCACAGGGACGACTATGGCTACACCTTC. This codes for CASSHRDDYGYTF.

Turning to this clonotype: Being one base from a much bigger clone, this may be a read error. The chain combines TRBV5-1 with TRBJ1-5; D possibly corresponds to TRBD1 (6 bases). Germline-derived CDR1 and CDR2 are SGHRS and YFSETQ. The CDR3 is 14 residues long. The CDR3 DNA follows: TGCGCCAGCAGCCTTCTGGGGGCCGGTCAGCACCAGCATTTT. Its translation: CASSLLGAGQHQHF.

The chain joins TRBV5-1 to TRBJ2-5; D ambiguous. Germline V gene lookup returns CDR1 SGHRS and CDR2 YFSETQ. This CDR3 contains 11 residues. The V gene lost 5 bases and the J gene lost 5 bases, with 7 bases spanning the gap. The CDR3 spells CASRSAETQYF. The CDR3 nucleotides read TGCGCCAGCAGGAGCGCGGAGACCCAGTACTTC. Variable domain in full (rest from reference TRBV5-1 and TRBJ2-5): KAGVTQTPRYLIKTRGQQVTLSCSPISGHRSVSWYQQTPGQGLQFLFEYFSETQRNKGNFPGRFSGRQFSNSRSEMNVSTLELGDSALYLCASRSAETQYFGPGTRLLVL.

This clonotype was seen repeatedly, ten times or more. This chain uses TRBV20-1 with TRBJ2-7; 8 bases are a match to TRBD2. The CDR3 has 14 amino acids. Losses at the gene ends were 3 bases for V and 5 bases for J; bases not matched to a gene: 9. Germline CDR1 reads DFQATT; CDR2 reads SNEGSKA (reference sequence). The CDR3 region is CSARSGGEDHEQYF. DNA for the CDR3: TGCAGTGCTAGGTCCGGGGGGGAGGATCACGAGCAGTACTTC.

With respect to this clonotype: The junction departs from the called germline gene at one end, perhaps through a read error. The chain employs TRBV6-6 and TRBJ2-3, with D possibly being TRBD1 (5 bases). This CDR3 spans 14 amino acids. Germline V gives CDR1 MNHNY, CDR2 SVGAGI (reference sequence). The CDR3 sequence is CDSSYNRMTDTQYF. CDR3 in DNA: TGTGACAGCAGTTACAACAGGATGACAGATACGCAGTATTTT.

This clonotype has a handful of counts. The V and J genes are TRBV3-1 and TRBJ2-5; maybe TRBD1 (5 bases). Germline CDR1 reads LGHDT; CDR2 reads YNNKEL (reference sequence). V lost 7 bases, J lost 7 bases, and 10 bases lay in between. The CDR3 consists of 11 residues. The CDR3 is CASTRVGTQYF. Here the CDR3 DNA reads TGTGCCAGCACCAGGGTCGGGACCCAGTACTTC.

This clonotype was seen a handful of times. The chain employs TRBV18 and TRBJ2-1, with 10 positions matching TRBD2. The V segment lost 1 base and the J segment 2 bases; nucleotides outside the gene matches: 2. The CDR3 consists of 16 residues. The germline CDR1 and CDR2 sequences are KGHSH and LQKENI. The CDR3 DNA is TGTGCCAGCTCACCACTGAGCGGGGGGGCCTACAATGAGCAGTTCTTC. The encoded protein is CASSPLSGGAYNEQFF.

The table lists this clonotype with a count of one. The V and J genes are TRBV4-1 and TRBJ1-2, with D possibly matching TRBD1 (6 bases). CDR1 and CDR2 (germline): MGHRA, YSYEKL. Trimming shortened V by 3 bases and J by 4 bases, and 15 bases separated the two germline ends. This CDR3 contains 15 residues. CDR3 residues: CASSQGRGGFYGYTF. The DNA for the CDR3 is TGCGCCAGCAGCCAGGGCAGGGGTGGATTCTATGGCTACACCTTC.

V and J are TRBV4-3 and TRBJ2-7; D is undetermined. The CDR3 is 15 residues long. Germline CDR1 reads LGHNA; CDR2 reads YSLEER. Trimming removed 0 bases from V and 3 bases from J, with 12 bases in between. Here the CDR3 DNA reads TGCGCCAGCAGCCAAGATGCCCACTCAAACTACGAGCAGTACTTC. Its protein product is CASSQDAHSNYEQYF.